This T cell receptor (beta chain) was sequenced in a study of T cell responses to AZD1222 COVID-19 vaccine. The CDR3 has 13 residues. CDR1 is MGHRA, CDR2 YSYEKL, per germline. V lost 2 bases, J lost 9 bases, and 1 base stayed unmatched. TCRdb keeps only in-frame clones here, not all; method: immunoSEQ multiplex PCR. Here the sample spans about 120,000 clones, about 92% being singletons. The receptor was isolated from an adult in good health. The sample in question was peripheral blood, obtained on day 0 of AZD1222 vaccination. This sequence joins TRBV4-1 and TRBJ2-1, with 10 nucleotides matching TRBD2. In nucleotides, the CDR3 is TGCGCCAGCAGCCAAACTAGCGGGATTGAGCAGTTCTTC. Translation gives CASSQTSGIEQFF.